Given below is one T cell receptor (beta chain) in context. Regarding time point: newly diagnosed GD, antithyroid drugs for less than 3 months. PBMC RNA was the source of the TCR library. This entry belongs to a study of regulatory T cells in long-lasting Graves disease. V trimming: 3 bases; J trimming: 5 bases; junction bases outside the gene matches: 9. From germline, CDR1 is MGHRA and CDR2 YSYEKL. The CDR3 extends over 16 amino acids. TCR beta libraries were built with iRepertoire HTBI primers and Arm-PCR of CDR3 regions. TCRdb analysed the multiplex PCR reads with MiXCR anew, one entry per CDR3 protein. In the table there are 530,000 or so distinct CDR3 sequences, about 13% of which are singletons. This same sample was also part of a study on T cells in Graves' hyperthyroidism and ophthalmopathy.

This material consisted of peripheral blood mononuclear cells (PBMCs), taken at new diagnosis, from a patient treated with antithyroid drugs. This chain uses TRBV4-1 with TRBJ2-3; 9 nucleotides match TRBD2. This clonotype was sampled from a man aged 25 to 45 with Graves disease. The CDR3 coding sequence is TGCGCCAGCAGCCATGTGGGGACTAGCCGGGGAGATACGCAGTATTTT. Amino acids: CASSHVGTSRGDTQYF.